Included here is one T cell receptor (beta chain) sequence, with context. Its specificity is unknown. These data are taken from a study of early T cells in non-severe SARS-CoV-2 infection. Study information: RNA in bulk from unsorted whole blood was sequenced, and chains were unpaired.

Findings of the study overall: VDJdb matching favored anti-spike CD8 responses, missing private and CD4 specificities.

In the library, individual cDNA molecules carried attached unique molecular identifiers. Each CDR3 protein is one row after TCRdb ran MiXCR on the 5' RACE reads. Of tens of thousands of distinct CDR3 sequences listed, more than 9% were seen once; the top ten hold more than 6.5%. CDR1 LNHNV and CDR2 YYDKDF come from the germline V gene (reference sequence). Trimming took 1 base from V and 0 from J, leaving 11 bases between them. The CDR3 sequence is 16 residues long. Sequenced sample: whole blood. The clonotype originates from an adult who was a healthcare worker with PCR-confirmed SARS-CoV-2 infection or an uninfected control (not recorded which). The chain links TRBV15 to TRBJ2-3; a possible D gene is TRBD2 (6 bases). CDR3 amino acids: CATSRGPGTSTDTQYF. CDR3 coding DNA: TGTGCCACCAGCAGAGGCCCCGGGACTAGCACAGATACGCAGTATTTT.